This T cell receptor (beta chain) was sequenced for a study of blood T cell repertoires in COVID-19. Germline V gene data show CDR1 as LGHDT and CDR2 as YNNKEL (reference sequence). The CDR3 is made up of 17 amino acids. The germline V and J ends were trimmed by 3 bases and 3 bases, with 21 bases remaining between them. Some clones are missing from TCRdb's copy, which holds only in-frame ones; the method was immunoSEQ multiplex PCR. The table has 260,000 or so clones, approximately 85% seen once. Sequencing input: peripheral blood. The chain uses TRBV3-1 (or the pseudogene TRBV3-2) and TRBJ2-7, with D possibly matching TRBD1 (6 bases). The TCR comes from a human donor in a cohort sampled during active COVID-19. The CDR3 spells CASSHQGYRSRFYEQYF. The CDR3 coding sequence is TGTGCCAGCAGCCATCAGGGGTATAGGTCACGATTCTACGAGCAGTACTTC.